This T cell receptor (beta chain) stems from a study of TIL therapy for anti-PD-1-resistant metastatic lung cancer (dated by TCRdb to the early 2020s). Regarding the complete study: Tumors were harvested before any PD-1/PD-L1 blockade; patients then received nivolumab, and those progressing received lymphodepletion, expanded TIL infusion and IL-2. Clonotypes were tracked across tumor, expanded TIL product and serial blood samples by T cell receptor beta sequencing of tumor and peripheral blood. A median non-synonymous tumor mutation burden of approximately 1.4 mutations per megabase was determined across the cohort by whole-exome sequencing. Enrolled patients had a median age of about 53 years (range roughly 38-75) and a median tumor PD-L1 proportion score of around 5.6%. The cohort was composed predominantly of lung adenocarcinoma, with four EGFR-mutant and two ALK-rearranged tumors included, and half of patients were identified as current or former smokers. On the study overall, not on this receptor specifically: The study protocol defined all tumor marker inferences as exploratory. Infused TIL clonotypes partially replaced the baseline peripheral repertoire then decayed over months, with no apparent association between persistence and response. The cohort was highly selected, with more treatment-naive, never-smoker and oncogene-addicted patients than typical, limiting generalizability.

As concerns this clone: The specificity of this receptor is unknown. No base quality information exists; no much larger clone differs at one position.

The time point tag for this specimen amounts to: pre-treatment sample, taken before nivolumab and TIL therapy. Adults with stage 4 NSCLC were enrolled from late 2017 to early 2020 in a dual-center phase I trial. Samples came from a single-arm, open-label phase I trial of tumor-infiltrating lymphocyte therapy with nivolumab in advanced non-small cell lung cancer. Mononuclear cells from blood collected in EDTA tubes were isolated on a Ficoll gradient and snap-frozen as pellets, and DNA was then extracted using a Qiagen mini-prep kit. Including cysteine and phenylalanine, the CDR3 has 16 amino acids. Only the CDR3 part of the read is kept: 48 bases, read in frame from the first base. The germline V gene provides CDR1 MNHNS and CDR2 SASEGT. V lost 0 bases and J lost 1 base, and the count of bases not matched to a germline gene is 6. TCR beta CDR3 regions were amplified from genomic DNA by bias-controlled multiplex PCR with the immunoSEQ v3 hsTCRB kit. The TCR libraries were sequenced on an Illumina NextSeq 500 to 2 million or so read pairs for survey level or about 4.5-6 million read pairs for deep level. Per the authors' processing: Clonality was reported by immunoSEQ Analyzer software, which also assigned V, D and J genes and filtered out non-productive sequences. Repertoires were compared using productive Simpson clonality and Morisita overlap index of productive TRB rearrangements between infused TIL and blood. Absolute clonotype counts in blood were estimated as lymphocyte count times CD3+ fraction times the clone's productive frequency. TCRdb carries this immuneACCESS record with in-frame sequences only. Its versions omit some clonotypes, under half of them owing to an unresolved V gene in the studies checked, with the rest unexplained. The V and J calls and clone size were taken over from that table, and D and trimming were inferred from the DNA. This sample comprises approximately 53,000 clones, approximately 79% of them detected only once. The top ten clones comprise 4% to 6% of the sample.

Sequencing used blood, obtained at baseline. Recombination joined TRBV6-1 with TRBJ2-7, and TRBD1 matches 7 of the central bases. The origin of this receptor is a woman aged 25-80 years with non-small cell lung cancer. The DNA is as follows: TGTGCCAGCAGTGAAGCCGAATGGGACAGTTCCTACGAGCAGTACTTC. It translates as CASSEAEWDSSYEQYF.